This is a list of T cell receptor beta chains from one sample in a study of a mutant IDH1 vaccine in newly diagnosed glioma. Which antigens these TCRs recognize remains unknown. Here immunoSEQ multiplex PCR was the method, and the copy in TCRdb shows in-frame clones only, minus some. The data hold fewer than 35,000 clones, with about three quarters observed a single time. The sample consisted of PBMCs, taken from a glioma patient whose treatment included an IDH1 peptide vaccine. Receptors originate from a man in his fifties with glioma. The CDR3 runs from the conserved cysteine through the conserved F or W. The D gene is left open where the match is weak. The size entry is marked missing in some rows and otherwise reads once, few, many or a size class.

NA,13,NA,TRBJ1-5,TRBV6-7,TGTGCCAGCAGTTCGGGGTTAAATCAGCCCCAGCATTTT,CASSSGLNQPQHF
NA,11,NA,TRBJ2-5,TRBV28,TGTGCCAGCAGTTCCGAAGAGACCCAGTACTTC,CASSSEETQYF
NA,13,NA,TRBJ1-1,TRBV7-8,TGTGCCAGCAGCTTAATGGCAGACACTGAAGCTTTCTTT,CASSLMADTEAFF
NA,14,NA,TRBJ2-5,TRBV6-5,TGTGCCAGCAGTTCGTGGACAGCCCAAGAGACCCAGTACTTC,CASSSWTAQETQYF
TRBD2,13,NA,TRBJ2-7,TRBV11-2,TGTGCCAGCAGCTTAATGCGGGGGAGGGAGCAGTACTTC,CASSLMRGREQYF
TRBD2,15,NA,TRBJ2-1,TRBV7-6,TGTGCCAGCAGCTTAGCGCGGGGGTCGGGCAATGAGCAGTTCTTC,CASSLARGSGNEQFF
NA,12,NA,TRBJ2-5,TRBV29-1,TGCAGCGTCGTCGTGGCCCGGGAGACCCAGTACTTC,CSVVVARETQYF
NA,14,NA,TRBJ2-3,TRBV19,TGTGCCAGTAGTCGTAACACGGCGATAGATACGCAGTATTTT,CASSRNTAIDTQYF
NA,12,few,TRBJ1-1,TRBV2,TGTGCCAGCTGCAGGCGGAACACTGAAGCTTTCTTT,CASCRRNTEAFF
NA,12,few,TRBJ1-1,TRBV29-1,TGCAGCGGAGGGGCGAACAACTATTGGGCTTTCTTT,CSGGANNYWAFF
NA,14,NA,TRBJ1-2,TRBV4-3,TGCGCCAGCAGCCAAGATCTTGGAGAAGGAGGCTACACCTTC,CASSQDLGEGGYTF
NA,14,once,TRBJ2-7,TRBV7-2,TGTGCCAGCAGCTTAACAGGTCCGTCCTACGAGCAGTACTTC,CASSLTGPSYEQYF
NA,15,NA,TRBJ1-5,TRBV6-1,TGTGCCAGCAGTGATCTGAGAGATAGCAATCAGCCCCAGCATTTT,CASSDLRDSNQPQHF
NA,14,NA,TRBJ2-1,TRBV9,TGTGCCAGCAGCCTTTCGGACGGTTACAATGAGCAGTTCTTC,CASSLSDGYNEQFF
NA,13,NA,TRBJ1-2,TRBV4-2,TGTGCCAGCAGCCAAGATTTGGGCTCCCGCTACACCTTC,CASSQDLGSRYTF
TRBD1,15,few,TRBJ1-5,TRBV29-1,TGCAGCGTTGTGCTAGGGACAGGGGGCGGCCAGCCCCAGCATTTT,CSVVLGTGGGQPQHF
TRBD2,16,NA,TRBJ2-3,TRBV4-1,TGCGCCAGCAGCCCGAGGGTCGCGGGAGGTGAAGATACGCAGTATTTT,CASSPRVAGGEDTQYF
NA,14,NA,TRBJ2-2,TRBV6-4,TGTGCCAGCAGTGAGACAGCTAACACCGGGGAGCTGTTTTTT,CASSETANTGELFF
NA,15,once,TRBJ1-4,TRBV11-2,TGTGCCAGCAGCTTAGGCGAAGGTACTAATGAAAAACTGTTTTTT,CASSLGEGTNEKLFF
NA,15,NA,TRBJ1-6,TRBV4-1,TGCGCCAGCAGCCCACAGGGATTAGCGGGTTCACCCCTCCACTTT,CASSPQGLAGSPLHF
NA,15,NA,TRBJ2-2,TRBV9,TGTGCCAGCAGCGTAGAACCCTCAGGAACCGGGGAGCTGTTTTTT,CASSVEPSGTGELFF
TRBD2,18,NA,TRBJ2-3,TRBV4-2,TGTGCCAGCAGCCAAGGACTAGCGGGAGGGCCTAGCACAGATACGCAGTATTTT,CASSQGLAGGPSTDTQYF
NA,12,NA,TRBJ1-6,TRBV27,TGTGCCAGCAGTCCCCTGGGTTCACCCCTCCACTTT,CASSPLGSPLHF
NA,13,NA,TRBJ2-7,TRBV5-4,TGTGCCAGCAGCTCTACTGAATCCTACGAGCAGTACTTC,CASSSTESYEQYF
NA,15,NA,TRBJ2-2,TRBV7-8,TGTGCCAGCAGCTTAGTGGGAGGCTCGGCGGGGGAGCTGTTTTTT,CASSLVGGSAGELFF
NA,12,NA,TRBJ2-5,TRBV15,TGTGCCACCAGCGAACATCAAGAGACCCAGTACTTC,CATSEHQETQYF
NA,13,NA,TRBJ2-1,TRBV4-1,TGCGCCAGCAGCCAAACCGCTTACAATGAGCAGTTCTTC,CASSQTAYNEQFF
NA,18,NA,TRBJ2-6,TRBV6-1,TGTGCCAGCAGTGAACTGCAGGGGTTTGATTCTGGGGCCAACGTCCTGACTTTC,CASSELQGFDSGANVLTF
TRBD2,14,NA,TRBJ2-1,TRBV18,TGTGCCAGCTCACCAACGGGGGGGGGCAATGAGCAGTTCTTC,CASSPTGGGNEQFF
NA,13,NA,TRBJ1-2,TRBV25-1,TGTGCCAGCAGTGCGCAGGCCTATCGTGGCTACACCTTC,CASSAQAYRGYTF
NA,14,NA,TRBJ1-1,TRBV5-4,TGTGCCAGCAGCTTGCAACAGATGAACACTGAAGCTTTCTTT,CASSLQQMNTEAFF